The clone carrying this T cell receptor beta chain came up once. Its antigen is currently unknown. This entry belongs to a study of cytomegalovirus exposure and HLA in healthy donors. General observations from the study: Testing in vitro showed a few CMV-associated chains specific for CMV antigens.

Some clones are missing from TCRdb's copy, which holds only in-frame ones; the method was immunoSEQ multiplex PCR. The table records just over 80,000 clones, 90% to 97% of them present only once. This sequence originates from a woman in her late teens or twenties in good health and CMV-seronegative. The sample consisted of PBMCs.

CDR3 coding DNA: TGTGCCAGCAGTTACGGACTAGCGGGTGTATACAATGAGCAGTTCTTC. Residues: CASSYGLAGVYNEQFF. V is TRBV6-5 and J is TRBJ2-1, with 11 bases matching TRBD2. This CDR3 is 16 amino acids long. Germline loops: CDR1 MNHEY, CDR2 SVGAGI. V shed 2 bases and J 4 bases; nucleotides not matched to a gene: 4.